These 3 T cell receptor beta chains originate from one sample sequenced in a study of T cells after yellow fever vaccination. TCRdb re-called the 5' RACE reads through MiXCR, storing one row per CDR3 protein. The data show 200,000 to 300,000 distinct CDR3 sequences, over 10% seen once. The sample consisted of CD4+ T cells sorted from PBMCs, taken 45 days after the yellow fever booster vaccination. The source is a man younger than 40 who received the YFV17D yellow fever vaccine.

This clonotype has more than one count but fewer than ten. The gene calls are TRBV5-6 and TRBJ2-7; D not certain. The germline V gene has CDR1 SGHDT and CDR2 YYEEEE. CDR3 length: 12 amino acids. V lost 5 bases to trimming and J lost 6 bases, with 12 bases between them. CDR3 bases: TGTGCCAGCAGTCTGGCGCTCGCCGAGCAGTACTTC. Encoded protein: CASSLALAEQYF.

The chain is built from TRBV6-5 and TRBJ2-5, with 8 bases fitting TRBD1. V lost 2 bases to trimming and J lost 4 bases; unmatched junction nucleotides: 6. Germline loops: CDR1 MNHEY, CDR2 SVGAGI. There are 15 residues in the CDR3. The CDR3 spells CASSYRGQGLETQYF. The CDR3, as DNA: TGTGCCAGCAGTTACCGCGGACAGGGCCTAGAGACCCAGTACTTC.

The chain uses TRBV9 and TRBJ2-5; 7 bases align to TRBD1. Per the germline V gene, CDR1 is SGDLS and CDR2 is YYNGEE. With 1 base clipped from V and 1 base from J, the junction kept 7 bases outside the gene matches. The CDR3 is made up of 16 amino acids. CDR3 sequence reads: CASSVNPGTAQETQYF. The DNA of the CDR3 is TGTGCCAGCAGCGTAAATCCCGGGACAGCCCAAGAGACCCAGTACTTC.